The TCR beta chain described here comes from a study of cytomegalovirus exposure and HLA in healthy donors. Notes on the study in general: Earlier findings revealed that most TCR beta V segments proved productive either about 87% or about 30% of the time. The likely origin of a cluster of highly shared sequence variants was a sequencing artifact. Under in vitro conditions, a few CMV-associated chains were confirmed as specific for CMV antigens.

V shed 3 bases, J shed 8 bases, and the junction held 12 bases outside the gene matches. This CDR3 is built from 17 residues. Germline V gene lookup returns CDR1 MNHEY and CDR2 SMNVEV (reference sequence). The primer mix had 60 Vbeta and 13 Jbeta primers. Method: immunoSEQ multiplex PCR; TCRdb's copy keeps in-frame clones and lacks some. The sample consists of around 200,000 clones, approximately 80% of them appearing once. Comment on this clone: The antigen is unknown.

The chain couples TRBV27 to TRBJ2-1; 11 positions agree with TRBD2. The receptor's source is a boy aged 10-17 years in good health and CMV-seronegative. Sequenced: PBMCs. In DNA form, the CDR3 reads TGTGCCAGCAGTTTCCCGGATCATAGCGGGAGGGCCCATGAGCAGTTCTTC. It specifies CASSFPDHSGRAHEQFF.